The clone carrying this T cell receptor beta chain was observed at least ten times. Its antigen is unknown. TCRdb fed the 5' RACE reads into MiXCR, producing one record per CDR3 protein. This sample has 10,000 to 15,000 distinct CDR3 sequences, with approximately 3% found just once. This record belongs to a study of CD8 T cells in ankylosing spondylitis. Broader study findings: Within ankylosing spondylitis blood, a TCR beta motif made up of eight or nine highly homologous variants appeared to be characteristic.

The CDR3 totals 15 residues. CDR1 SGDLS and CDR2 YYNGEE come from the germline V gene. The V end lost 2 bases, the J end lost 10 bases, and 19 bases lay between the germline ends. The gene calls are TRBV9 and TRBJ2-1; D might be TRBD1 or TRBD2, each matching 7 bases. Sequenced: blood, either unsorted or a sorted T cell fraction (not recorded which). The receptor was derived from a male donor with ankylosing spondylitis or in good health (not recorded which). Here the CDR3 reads CASSVNRGLGGEQFF. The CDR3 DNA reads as TGTGCCAGCAGCGTTAACAGGGGATTGGGGGGGGAGCAGTTCTTC.